Sequencing of this TCR beta chain was carried out in a study of identical twins. Overall study findings and caveats: Instead of following the same donors, the conclusions were based on cross-sectional statistical analysis. A partial confounding effect on zero-insertion analyses could come from invariant MAIT and iNKT cells.

In the case of this clonotype: Its antigen is unidentified.

Between the trimmed V and J ends, which lost 8 bases and 8 bases, there was a span of 15 bases. The CDR3 runs to 12 residues. TCRdb recomputed calls from the 5' RACE reads with MiXCR, one row per CDR3 protein. Of approximately 230,000 distinct CDR3 sequences in the sample, 5.5% to 7.5% were seen once. The data also belong to a second study, concerning T cells expressing NK-cell markers. That work adds: About six donors showed dominant NKG2C+ clonotypes comprising about 1.0-7.5% of their CD8+ T cells.

The origin of this receptor is a woman aged 18-29 years in good health. This sequence joins TRBV12-3 or TRBV12-4 and TRBJ1-1, with no clear D. The sequencing input was CD8+ T cells sorted from blood. CDR3 nucleotide sequence: TGTGCCAGCGGACTGACCGGGAACGAAGCTTTCTTT. It codes for CASGLTGNEAFF.